Below are 14 T cell receptor beta chains sequenced from a single sample in a study of blood T cell repertoires in COVID-19. Data came from immunoSEQ multiplex PCR; TCRdb stores just in-frame clones and leaves some out. The table lists 200,000 to 250,000 clones, 84% of them singletons. Sequencing used peripheral blood. The receptor source for this set is a man aged 50-59 years with acute or convalescent COVID-19.

CDR3 bases: TGCGCCAGCAGCTGGACAGGGACTGGGGCCAACGTCCTGACTTTC. This gives the protein CASSWTGTGANVLTF. The rearrangement uses TRBV5-1 and TRBJ2-6; 8 bases match TRBD1. The CDR3 sequence is 15 residues long. Germline assignment: CDR1 SGHRS and CDR2 YFSETQ. The V and J ends lost 3 bases and 2 bases, in that order; junction bases with no gene match: 1.

CDR3 sequence: CASPPEDRVGYTF. CDR3 bases: TGTGCCAGCCCCCCTGAGGACAGGGTTGGCTACACCTTC. The chain has TRBV2 and TRBJ1-2; 8 nucleotides line up with TRBD1. The CDR3 has 13 residues. Germline CDR1 reads SNHLY; CDR2 reads FYNNEI. With 8 bases clipped from V and 7 bases from J, the junction kept 9 bases outside the gene matches.

This clone was seen a single time. The V call is TRBV2, the J call TRBJ1-2; D gene uncertain. The ends were cut back, 6 bases at V and 1 base at J, with 15 bases in the middle. The CDR3 runs 15 residues. Germline loops: CDR1 SNHLY, CDR2 FYNNEI. The CDR3 loop is CASRAGPRDNYGYTF. The CDR3 DNA follows: TGTGCCAGCAGGGCAGGACCGCGGGATAACTATGGCTACACCTTC.

The V gene is TRBV7-9, the J gene TRBJ1-1, with no clear D. CDR3 length: 12 amino acids. Per the germline V gene, CDR1 is SEHNR and CDR2 is FQNEAQ (reference sequence). V was cut by 8 bases and J by 1 base, with 8 bases left in between. The CDR3 protein is CASAVQNTEAFF. The CDR3 DNA follows: TGTGCCAGCGCGGTTCAGAACACTGAAGCTTTCTTT.

The chain joins TRBV29-1 to TRBJ1-1; 8 positions match TRBD1. CDR1 and CDR2 (germline): SQVTM, ANQGSEA. This CDR3 comprises 12 residues. The trim removed 6 bases at V and 6 bases at J, leaving 6 bases unmatched. Here the CDR3 DNA reads TGCAGCGTCGACAGGGGAGGCCCTGAAGCTTTCTTT. It encodes CSVDRGGPEAFF.

The chain is built from TRBV5-1 and TRBJ2-5; 13 bases are a match to TRBD2. V gave up 4 bases and J gave up 2 bases; unmatched junction bases: 8. The CDR3 loop spans 17 amino acids. CDR1 SGHRS and CDR2 YFSETQ come from the germline V gene. The CDR3 coding sequence is TGCGCCAGCAGCCAACGACTAGCGGGGGGCCAGCAAGAGACCCAGTACTTC. Its protein is CASSQRLAGGQQETQYF.

This clone showed up just a few times. The chain uses TRBV5-1 and TRBJ2-2, with D maybe TRBD2 (6 bases). Germline lookup yields CDR1 SGHRS and CDR2 YFSETQ. The CDR3 runs to 15 residues. V lost 4 bases to trimming and J lost 5 bases, with 15 bases between them. CDR3 loop: CASSAGTYLTGELFF. The CDR3 DNA reads as TGCGCCAGCAGCGCCGGGACTTACCTTACCGGGGAGCTGTTTTTT.

J is TRBJ1-2 and V is TRBV6-5; 7 bases are shared with TRBD1. CDR1 is MNHEY and CDR2 is SVGAGI in the germline V gene. Trimming took 6 bases from V and 3 from J; bases not matched to a gene: 4. This CDR3 comprises 13 residues. As DNA, the CDR3 is TGTGCCAGCAGCCCCAGGGGGTACTATGGCTACACCTTC. Protein product: CASSPRGYYGYTF.

V is TRBV4-1 and J is TRBJ2-7; the D gene is possibly TRBD2 (6 bases). The CDR3 is 15 amino acids. Germline V CDR1 and CDR2: MGHRA, YSYEKL. V shed 6 bases and J shed 7 bases, with 22 bases lying between them. CDR3 in DNA: TGCGCCAGCAGACATTCGGAGGGCCCGAGGGAAGAGCAGTACTTC. Encoded protein: CASRHSEGPREEQYF.

The chain uses TRBV19 and TRBJ2-2, with TRBD1 as a possible D gene (6 bases). This CDR3 is built from 14 residues. V was trimmed by 4 bases and J by 2 bases, leaving 8 bases between them. Germline V gene data show CDR1 as LNHDA and CDR2 as SQIVND (reference sequence). Here the CDR3 reads CASSRDTNTGELFF. The DNA of the CDR3 is TGTGCCAGTAGTAGGGACACAAACACCGGGGAGCTGTTTTTT.

The chain employs TRBV2 and TRBJ2-1; 15 positions match TRBD2. Trimming took 4 bases from V and 10 from J; bases not matched to a gene: 5. The CDR3 has 15 amino acids. Germline loops: CDR1 SNHLY, CDR2 FYNNEI. CDR3 nucleotide sequence: TGTGCCAGCAGTGGGACTAGCGGGAGGGCGGAAGAGCAGTTCTTC. Protein product: CASSGTSGRAEEQFF. The whole variable domain, remainder taken from reference TRBV2 and TRBJ2-1, is EPEVTQTPSHQVTQMGQEVILRCVPISNHLYFYWYRQILGQKVEFLVSFYNNEISEKSEIFDDQFSVERPDGSNFTLKIRSTKLEDSAMYFCASSGTSGRAEEQFFGPGTRLTVL.

The chain uses TRBV19 and TRBJ2-1, with no clear D. CDR3 size: 13 residues. The germline CDR1 and CDR2 sequences are LNHDA and SQIVND (reference sequence). V was shortened by 3 bases and J by 3 bases, with 6 bases between the two germline ends. CDR3 sequence reads: CASSITVYNEQFF. For the CDR3, the DNA is TGTGCCAGTAGTATTACAGTCTACAATGAGCAGTTCTTC.

V usage is TRBV30 and J usage is TRBJ1-2, with 9 bases that match TRBD1. Germline values: CDR1 GTSNPN, CDR2 SVGIG (reference sequence). V shed 2 bases and J 8 bases; nucleotides not matched to a gene: 6. The CDR3 has 13 residues. CDR3 DNA sequence: TGTGCCTGGAGTCCGCGGACAGGGGACGGCTACACCTTC. It yields the protein CAWSPRTGDGYTF.

The chain employs TRBV2 and TRBJ1-2, with a tentative D call TRBD1 (5 bases). Germline-derived CDR1 and CDR2 are SNHLY and FYNNEI. The V end was cut by 7 bases, the J end by 7 bases, with 13 bases between. This CDR3 has 12 residues. The CDR3 reads CASTQAQGGYTF. The CDR3 DNA is TGTGCCAGCACACAGGCGCAAGGTGGCTACACCTTC.